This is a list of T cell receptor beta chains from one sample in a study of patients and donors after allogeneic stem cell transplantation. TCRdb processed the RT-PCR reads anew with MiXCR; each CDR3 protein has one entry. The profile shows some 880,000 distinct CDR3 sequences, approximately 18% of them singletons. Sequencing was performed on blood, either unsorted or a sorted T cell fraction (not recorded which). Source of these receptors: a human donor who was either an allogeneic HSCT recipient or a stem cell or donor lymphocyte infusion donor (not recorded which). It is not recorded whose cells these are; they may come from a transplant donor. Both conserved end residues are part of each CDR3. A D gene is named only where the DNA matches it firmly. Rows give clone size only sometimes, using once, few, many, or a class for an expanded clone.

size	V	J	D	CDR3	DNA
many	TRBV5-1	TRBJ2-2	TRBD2	CASSSTSSGSNTGELFF	TGCGCCAGCAGCTCGACCTCTAGCGGATCGAACACCGGGGAGCTGTTTTTT
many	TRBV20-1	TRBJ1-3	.	CSASRGHSGNTIYF	TGCAGTGCTAGCCGCGGCCACTCTGGAAACACCATATATTTT
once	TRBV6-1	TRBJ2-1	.	CASSDLDTYNEQFF	TGTGCCAGCAGTGACCTGGACACCTACAATGAGCAGTTCTTC
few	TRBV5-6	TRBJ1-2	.	CASSLVGTTYGYTF	TGTGCCAGCAGCTTGGTTGGCACCACTTATGGCTACACCTTC
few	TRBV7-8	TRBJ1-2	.	CASSSRSGSGYTF	TGTGCCAGCAGCAGCCGATCAGGGAGTGGCTACACCTTC
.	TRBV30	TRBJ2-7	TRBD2	CAWSVRRAGVRYEQYF	TGTGCCTGGAGTGTAAGGCGAGCGGGAGTTCGCTACGAGCAGTACTTC
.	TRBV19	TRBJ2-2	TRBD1	CASSSLGQLINTGELFF	TGTGCCAGTAGCTCCTTGGGACAGTTAATTAACACCGGGGAGCTGTTTTTT
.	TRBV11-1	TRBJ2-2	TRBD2	CASKAGDTGELFF	TGTGCCAGCAAGGCGGGGGACACCGGGGAGCTGTTTTTT
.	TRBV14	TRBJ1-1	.	CASSQGPSLGTEAFF	TGTGCCAGCAGCCAAGGACCGTCGCTGGGCACTGAAGCTTTCTTT
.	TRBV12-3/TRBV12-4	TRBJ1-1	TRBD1	CASSLGTGRQGGTEAFF	TGTGCCAGCAGTTTAGGGACCGGAAGACAGGGTGGCACTGAAGCTTTCTTT
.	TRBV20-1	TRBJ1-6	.	CSASVGSIASPLHF	TGCAGTGCTAGTGTCGGCAGTATAGCTTCACCCCTCCACTTT
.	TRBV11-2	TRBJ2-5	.	CASSLELAGRETQYF	TGTGCCAGCAGCTTAGAGTTGGCGGGGCGAGAGACCCAGTACTTC
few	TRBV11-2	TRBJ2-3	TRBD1	CASSPWDRISTDTQYF	TGTGCCAGCAGCCCATGGGACAGAATTAGCACAGATACGCAGTATTTT
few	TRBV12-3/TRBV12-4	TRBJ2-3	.	CASSLGGKDTQYF	TGTGCCAGCAGTCTAGGTGGAAAAGATACGCAGTATTTT
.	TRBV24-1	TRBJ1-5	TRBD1	CATSTGERQPQHF	TGTGCCACCAGCACAGGGGAGCGACAGCCCCAGCATTTT
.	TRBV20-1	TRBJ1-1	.	CSASMRPGTEAFF	TGCAGTGCTAGCATGCGACCTGGCACTGAAGCTTTCTTT
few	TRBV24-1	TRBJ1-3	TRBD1	CATSAGQGTGNTIYF	TGTGCCACCAGTGCGGGACAGGGGACTGGAAACACCATATATTTT
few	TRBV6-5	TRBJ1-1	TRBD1	CASSSGTGGRTEAFF	TGTGCCAGCAGTTCCGGCACAGGGGGTCGCACTGAAGCTTTCTTT
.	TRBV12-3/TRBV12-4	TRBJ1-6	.	CASSKPRPGTGMAPLHF	TGTGCCAGCAGTAAACCCAGACCAGGGACGGGCATGGCACCCCTCCACTTT
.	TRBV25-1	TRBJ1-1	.	CASSHNLNTEAFF	TGTGCCAGCAGTCATAACTTGAACACTGAAGCTTTCTTT
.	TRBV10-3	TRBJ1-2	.	CAISESYAGGYGYTF	TGTGCCATCAGTGAGTCTTACGCGGGCGGCTATGGCTACACCTTC
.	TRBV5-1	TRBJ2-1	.	CASSLAASWTLYNEQFF	TGCGCCAGCAGCTTGGCTGCTAGTTGGACCCTCTACAATGAGCAGTTCTTC